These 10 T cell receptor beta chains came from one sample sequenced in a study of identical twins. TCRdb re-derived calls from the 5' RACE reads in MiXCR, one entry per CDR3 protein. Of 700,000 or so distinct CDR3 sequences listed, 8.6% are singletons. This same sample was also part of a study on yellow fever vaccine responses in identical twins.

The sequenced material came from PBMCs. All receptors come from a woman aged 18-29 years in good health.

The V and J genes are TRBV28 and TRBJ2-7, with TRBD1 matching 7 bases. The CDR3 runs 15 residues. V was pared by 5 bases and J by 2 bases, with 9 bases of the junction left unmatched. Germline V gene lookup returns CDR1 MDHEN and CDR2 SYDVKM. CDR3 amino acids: CASSHGTARPYEQYF. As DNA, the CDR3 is TGTGCCAGCAGTCATGGGACAGCCCGACCCTACGAGCAGTACTTC.

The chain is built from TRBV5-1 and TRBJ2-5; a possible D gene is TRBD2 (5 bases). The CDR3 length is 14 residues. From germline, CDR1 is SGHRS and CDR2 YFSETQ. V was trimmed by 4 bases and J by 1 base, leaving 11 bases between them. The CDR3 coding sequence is TGCGCCAGCAGCAGATCGAGGGTCCAAGAGACCCAGTACTTC. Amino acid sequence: CASSRSRVQETQYF.

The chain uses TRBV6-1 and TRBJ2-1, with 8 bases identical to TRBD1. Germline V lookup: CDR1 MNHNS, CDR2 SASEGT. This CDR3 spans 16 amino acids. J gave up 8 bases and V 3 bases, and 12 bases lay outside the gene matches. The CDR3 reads CASSDPVGQGDDEQFF. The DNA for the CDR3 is TGTGCCAGCAGTGACCCGGTTGGACAGGGTGACGATGAGCAGTTCTTC.

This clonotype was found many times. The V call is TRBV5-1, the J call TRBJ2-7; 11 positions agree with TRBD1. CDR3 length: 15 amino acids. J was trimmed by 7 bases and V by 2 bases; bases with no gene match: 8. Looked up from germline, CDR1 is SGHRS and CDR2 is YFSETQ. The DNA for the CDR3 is TGCGCCAGCAGCTTAAAAGGACAGGGGGCAGGAGAGCAGTACTTC. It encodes CASSLKGQGAGEQYF.

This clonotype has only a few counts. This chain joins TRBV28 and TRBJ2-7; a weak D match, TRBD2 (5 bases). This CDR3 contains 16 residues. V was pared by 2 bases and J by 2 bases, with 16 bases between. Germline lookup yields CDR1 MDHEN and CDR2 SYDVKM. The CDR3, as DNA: TGTGCCAGCAGTTTAATTACGGGGATAGGGACCTACGAGCAGTACTTC. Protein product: CASSLITGIGTYEQYF.

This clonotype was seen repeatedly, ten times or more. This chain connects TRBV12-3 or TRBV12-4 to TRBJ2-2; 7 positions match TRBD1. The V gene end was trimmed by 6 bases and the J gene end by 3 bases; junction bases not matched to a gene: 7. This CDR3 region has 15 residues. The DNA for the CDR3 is TGTGCCAGCAGAAAGACTGACAGGGACACCGGGGAGCTGTTTTTT. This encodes CASRKTDRDTGELFF.

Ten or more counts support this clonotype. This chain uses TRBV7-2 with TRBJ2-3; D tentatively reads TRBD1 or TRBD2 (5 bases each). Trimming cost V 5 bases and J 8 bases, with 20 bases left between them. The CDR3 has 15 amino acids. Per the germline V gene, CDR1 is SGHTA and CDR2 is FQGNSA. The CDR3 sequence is CASSGTRDRSRTQYF. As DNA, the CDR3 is TGTGCCAGCAGCGGGACGAGGGACCGCTCCCGTACGCAGTATTTT.

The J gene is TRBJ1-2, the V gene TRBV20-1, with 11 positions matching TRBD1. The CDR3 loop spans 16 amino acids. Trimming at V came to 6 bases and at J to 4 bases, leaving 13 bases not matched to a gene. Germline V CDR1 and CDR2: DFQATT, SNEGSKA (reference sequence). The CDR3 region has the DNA TGCAGTGCCACCACCCCGGGACAGGGGGACTTCTATGGCTACACCTTC. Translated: CSATTPGQGDFYGYTF.

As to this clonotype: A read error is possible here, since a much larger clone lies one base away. The CDR3 bases are TGTGCCAGCAGTCCCTTTCAGGGTTTAGATCAGCCCCTGCATTTT. Translated, it gives CASSPFQGLDQPLHF. The genes are TRBV6-1 and TRBJ1-5; perhaps TRBD1 as D (5 bases). The CDR3 contains 15 residues. The germline CDR1 and CDR2 sequences are MNHNS and SASEGT.

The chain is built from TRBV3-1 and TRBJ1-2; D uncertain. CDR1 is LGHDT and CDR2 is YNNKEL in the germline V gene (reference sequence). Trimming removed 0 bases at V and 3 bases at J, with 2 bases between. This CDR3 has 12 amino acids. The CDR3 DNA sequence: TGTGCCAGCAGCCAAGAATACTATGGCTACACCTTC. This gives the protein CASSQEYYGYTF.